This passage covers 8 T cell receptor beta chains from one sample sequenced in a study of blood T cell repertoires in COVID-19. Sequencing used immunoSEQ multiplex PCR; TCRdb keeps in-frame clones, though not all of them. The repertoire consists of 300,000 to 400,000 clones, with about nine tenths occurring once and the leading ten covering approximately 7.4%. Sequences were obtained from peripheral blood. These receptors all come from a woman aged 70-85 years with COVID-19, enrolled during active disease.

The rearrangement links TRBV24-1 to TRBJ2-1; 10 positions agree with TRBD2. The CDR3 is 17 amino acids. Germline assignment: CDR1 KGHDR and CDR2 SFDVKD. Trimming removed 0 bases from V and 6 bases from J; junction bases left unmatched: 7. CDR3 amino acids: CATSDLGSGGASNEQFF. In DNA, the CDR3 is TGTGCCACCAGTGATTTGGGGAGCGGGGGGGCATCCAATGAGCAGTTCTTC.

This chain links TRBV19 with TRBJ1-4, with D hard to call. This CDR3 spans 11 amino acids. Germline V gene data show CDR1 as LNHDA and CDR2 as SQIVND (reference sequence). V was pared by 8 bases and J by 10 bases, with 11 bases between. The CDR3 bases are TGTGCCAGTGCGGTTGCGGGAAAACTGTTTTTT. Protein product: CASAVAGKLFF.

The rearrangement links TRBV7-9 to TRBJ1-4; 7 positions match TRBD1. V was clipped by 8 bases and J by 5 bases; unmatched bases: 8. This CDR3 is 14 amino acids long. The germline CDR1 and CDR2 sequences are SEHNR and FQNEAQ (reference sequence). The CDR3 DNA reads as TGTGCCAGCGCTCCGGGACAGCTAAATGAAAAACTGTTTTTT. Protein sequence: CASAPGQLNEKLFF. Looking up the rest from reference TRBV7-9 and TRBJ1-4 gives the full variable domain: DTGVSQNPRHKITKRGQNVTFRCDPISEHNRLYWYRQTLGQGPEFLTYFQNEAQLEKSRLLSDRFSAERPKGSFSTLEIQRTEQGDSAMYLCASAPGQLNEKLFFGSGTQLSVL.

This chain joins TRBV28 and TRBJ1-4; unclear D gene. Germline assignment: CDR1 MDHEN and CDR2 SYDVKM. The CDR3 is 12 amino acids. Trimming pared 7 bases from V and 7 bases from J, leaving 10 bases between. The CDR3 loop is CASTLSGEKLFF. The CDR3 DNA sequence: TGTGCCAGCACTCTATCTGGTGAAAAACTGTTTTTT.

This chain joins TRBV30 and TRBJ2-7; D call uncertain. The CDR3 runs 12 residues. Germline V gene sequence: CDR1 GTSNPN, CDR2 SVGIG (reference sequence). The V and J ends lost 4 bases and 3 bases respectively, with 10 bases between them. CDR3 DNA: TGTGCCTGGACCATTACGGGCTACGAGCAGTACTTC. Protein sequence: CAWTITGYEQYF.

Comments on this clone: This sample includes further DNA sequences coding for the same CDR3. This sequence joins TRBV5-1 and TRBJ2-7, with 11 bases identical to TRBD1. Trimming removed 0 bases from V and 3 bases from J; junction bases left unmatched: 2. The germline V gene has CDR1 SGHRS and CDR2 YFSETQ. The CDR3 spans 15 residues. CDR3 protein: CASSLGGTGGYEQYF. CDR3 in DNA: TGCGCCAGCAGCTTGGGTGGGACAGGGGGCTACGAGCAGTACTTC.

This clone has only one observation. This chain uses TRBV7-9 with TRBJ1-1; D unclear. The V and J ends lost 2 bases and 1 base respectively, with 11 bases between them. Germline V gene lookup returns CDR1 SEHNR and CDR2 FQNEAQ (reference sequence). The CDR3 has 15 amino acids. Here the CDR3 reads CASSLSPFPNTEAFF. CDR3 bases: TGTGCCAGCAGCTTAAGCCCGTTCCCGAACACTGAAGCTTTCTTT.

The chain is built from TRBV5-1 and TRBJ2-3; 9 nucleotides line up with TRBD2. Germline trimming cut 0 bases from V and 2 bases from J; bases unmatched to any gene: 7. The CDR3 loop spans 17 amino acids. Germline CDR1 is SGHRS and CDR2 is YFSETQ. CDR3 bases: TGCGCCAGCAGCTTGGATGGGCGGGGGGGTACCACAGATACGCAGTATTTT. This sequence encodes CASSLDGRGGTTDTQYF.